A selection of T cell receptor beta chains follows, all from one sample in a study of response to subunit inactivated influenza vaccine. MiXCR, run by TCRdb on the RT-PCR reads, gives a single entry per CDR3 protein. The repertoire holds 430,000 or so distinct CDR3 sequences, with approximately 11% as singletons. The material sequenced was PBMCs from blood, taken 45 days after vaccination. The receptors were sampled from a man aged 50-60 years who received an inactivated influenza vaccine. Each CDR3 is given with its conserved first and last residue. D genes are given only for firm matches. Only part of the rows carry a size: once, few, many, or a class if the clone is expanded.

.	TRBV20-1	.	TRBJ2-2	CSATGTIGTGELFF	TGCAGTGCTACAGGGACGATTGGCACCGGGGAGCTGTTTTTT
.	TRBV7-8	few	TRBJ1-5	CASSENQGPTQPQHF	TGTGCCAGCAGCGAAAACCAAGGCCCCACCCAGCCCCAGCATTTT
.	TRBV21-1	.	TRBJ2-5	CASSDWTDKETQYF	TGTGCCAGCAGCGACTGGACAGATAAAGAGACCCAGTACTTC
.	TRBV12-3/TRBV12-4	.	TRBJ2-7	CASSLGRKYEQYF	TGTGCCAGCAGTTTGGGACGGAAATACGAGCAGTACTTC
TRBD2	TRBV7-6	few	TRBJ2-1	CASSLFLAGVFPPNEQFF	TGTGCCAGCAGCTTATTCCTAGCGGGAGTTTTCCCTCCCAATGAGCAGTTCTTC
TRBD2	TRBV29-1	many	TRBJ2-3	CSVVSGSRTDTQYF	TGCAGCGTCGTCAGCGGGAGTCGCACAGATACGCAGTATTTT
.	TRBV24-1	few	TRBJ2-1	CATSDLGYQDNEQFF	TGTGCCACCAGTGATTTAGGCTATCAGGACAATGAGCAGTTCTTC
TRBD2	TRBV7-8	few	TRBJ2-7	CASREFRLAGASSSYEQYF	TGTGCCAGCAGAGAATTCCGACTAGCGGGAGCCTCTAGCTCCTACGAGCAGTACTTC
.	TRBV12-3/TRBV12-4	many	TRBJ1-6	CASSHRTDNSPLHF	TGTGCCAGCAGTCATCGGACAGATAATTCACCCCTCCACTTT
.	TRBV6-5	few	TRBJ2-2	CASSYSPSANTGELFF	TGTGCCAGCAGTTACTCGCCGTCAGCGAACACCGGGGAGCTGTTTTTT
.	TRBV6-5	many	TRBJ1-1	CASSYGVGENTEAFF	TGTGCCAGCAGTTACGGGGTAGGAGAGAACACTGAAGCTTTCTTT
TRBD1	TRBV29-1	many	TRBJ1-4	CSVAGGVGEKLFF	TGCAGCGTTGCAGGGGGCGTCGGTGAAAAACTGTTTTTT
TRBD2	TRBV20-1	once	TRBJ2-3	CSALRLAGAKDTQYF	TGCAGTGCGTTAAGACTAGCGGGAGCTAAAGATACGCAGTATTTT
.	TRBV4-2	.	TRBJ1-1	CASSQVRHNLNTEAFF	TGTGCCAGCAGCCAAGTTAGACACAACTTGAACACTGAAGCTTTCTTT
.	TRBV11-2	many	TRBJ1-1	CASRLSGSTEAFF	TGTGCCAGCAGATTATCAGGATCCACTGAAGCTTTCTTT
.	TRBV20-1	.	TRBJ2-3	CSAGLRGDTQYF	TGCAGTGCTGGACTGCGGGGAGATACGCAGTATTTT
.	TRBV29-1	few	TRBJ1-1	CSVVGYLETEAFF	TGCAGCGTTGTAGGATACCTGGAAACTGAAGCTTTCTTT
TRBD2	TRBV20-1	few	TRBJ2-7	CSARKDSGRLLYF	TGCAGTGCTAGGAAGGATAGCGGGAGGTTGCTGTACTTC
.	TRBV6-2/TRBV6-3	few	TRBJ1-2	CASSVVGYGYTF	TGTGCCAGCTCAGTGGTCGGCTATGGCTACACCTTC
TRBD2	TRBV7-9	.	TRBJ2-3	CASSFFRTSGTDTQYF	TGTGCCAGCAGCTTCTTTAGGACTAGCGGCACAGATACGCAGTATTTT
.	TRBV7-2	.	TRBJ2-5	CASSLALASPNAAGTQYF	TGTGCCAGCAGCTTAGCCCTAGCGTCCCCAAACGCTGCGGGGACCCAGTACTTC
.	TRBV18	.	TRBJ2-7	CASSPRTDAYEQYF	TGTGCCAGCTCACCAAGAACCGACGCCTACGAGCAGTACTTC
.	TRBV7-2	many	TRBJ2-5	CASSPPGQETQYF	TGTGCCAGCAGCCCACCGGGACAAGAGACCCAGTACTTC
TRBD2	TRBV20-1	.	TRBJ2-3	CSGQSGLAGGAGTGTQYF	TGCAGTGGCCAGAGCGGACTAGCGGGAGGAGCGGGCACAGGTACGCAGTATTTT
.	TRBV12-3/TRBV12-4	many	TRBJ1-1	CASSPQGMNTEAFF	TGTGCCAGCAGTCCACAGGGAATGAACACTGAAGCTTTCTTT
TRBD1	TRBV20-1	.	TRBJ2-1	CSARDRDRGPNNEQFF	TGCAGTGCTAGAGATCGGGACAGGGGACCGAACAATGAGCAGTTCTTC
.	TRBV20-1	few	TRBJ2-7	CSSQRPPYEQYF	TGCAGTTCTCAACGGCCTCCCTACGAGCAGTACTTC
.	TRBV7-2	few	TRBJ2-7	CASSLTGLLSYEQYF	TGTGCCAGCAGCTTAACAGGACTTCTTAGCTACGAGCAGTACTTC